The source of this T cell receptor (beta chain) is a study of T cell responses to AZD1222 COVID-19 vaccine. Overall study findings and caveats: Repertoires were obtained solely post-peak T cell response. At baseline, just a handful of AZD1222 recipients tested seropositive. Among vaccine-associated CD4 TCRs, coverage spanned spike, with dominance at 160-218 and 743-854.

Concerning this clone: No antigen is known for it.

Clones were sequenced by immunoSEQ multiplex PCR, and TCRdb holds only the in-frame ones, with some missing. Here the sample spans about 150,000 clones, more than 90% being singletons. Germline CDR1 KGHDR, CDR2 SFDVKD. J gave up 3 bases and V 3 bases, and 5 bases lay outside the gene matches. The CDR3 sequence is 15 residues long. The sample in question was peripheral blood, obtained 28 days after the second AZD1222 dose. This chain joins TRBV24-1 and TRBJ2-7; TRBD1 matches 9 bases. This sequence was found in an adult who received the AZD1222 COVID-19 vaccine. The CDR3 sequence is CATSDVGTGRYEQYF. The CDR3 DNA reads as TGTGCCACCAGTGATGTCGGGACAGGGCGCTACGAGCAGTACTTC.